This TCR beta chain was identified during a study of cytomegalovirus exposure and HLA in healthy donors. The data were produced by immunoSEQ multiplex PCR, yet TCRdb's version contains in-frame clones alone and is incomplete. The profile shows hundreds of thousands of clones, less than 90% of them singletons. The V and J ends lost 10 bases and 4 bases respectively, with 8 bases between them. The CDR3 runs to 11 residues. The germline V gene encodes CDR1 LNHDA and CDR2 SQIVND (reference sequence). The sequencing input was PBMCs. The receptor was derived from a young man in good health and CMV-seropositive. The J gene is TRBJ2-1, the V gene TRBV19; D gene ambiguous. The CDR3 nucleotides read TGTGCCACTAAAGATTACAATGAGCAGTTCTTC. Its protein product is CATKDYNEQFF.